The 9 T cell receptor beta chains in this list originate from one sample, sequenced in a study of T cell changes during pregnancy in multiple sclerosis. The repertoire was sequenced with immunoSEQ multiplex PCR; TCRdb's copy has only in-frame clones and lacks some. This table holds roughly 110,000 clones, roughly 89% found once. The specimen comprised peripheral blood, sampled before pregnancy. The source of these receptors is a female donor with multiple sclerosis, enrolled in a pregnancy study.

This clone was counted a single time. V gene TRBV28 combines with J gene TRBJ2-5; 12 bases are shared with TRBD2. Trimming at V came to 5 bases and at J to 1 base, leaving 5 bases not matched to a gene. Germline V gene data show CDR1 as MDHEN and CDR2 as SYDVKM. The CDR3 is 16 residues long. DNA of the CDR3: TGTGCCAGCAGTCCTTGGACTAGCGGGGTCCAAGAGACCCAGTACTTC. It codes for CASSPWTSGVQETQYF.

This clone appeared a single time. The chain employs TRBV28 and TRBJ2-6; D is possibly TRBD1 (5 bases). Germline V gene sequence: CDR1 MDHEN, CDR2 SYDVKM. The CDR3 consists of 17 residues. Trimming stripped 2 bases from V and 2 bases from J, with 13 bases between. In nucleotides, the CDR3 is TGTGCCAGCAGTTTAAAGGGGCTCAGCCCTGGGGCCAACGTCCTGACTTTC. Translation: CASSLKGLSPGANVLTF.

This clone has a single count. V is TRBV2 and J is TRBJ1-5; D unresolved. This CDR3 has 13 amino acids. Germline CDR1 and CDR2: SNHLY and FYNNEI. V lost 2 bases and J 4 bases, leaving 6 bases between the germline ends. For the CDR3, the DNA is TGTGCCAGCAGTGAAAGTGAGAATCAGCCCCAGCATTTT. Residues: CASSESENQPQHF.

CDR3 sequence reads: CASTLSGIRAEAFF. CDR3 bases: TGTGCCAGCACCCTTTCAGGGATAAGGGCTGAAGCTTTCTTT. The V call is TRBV5-8, the J call TRBJ1-1; D possibly corresponds to TRBD1 (5 bases). Germline assignment: CDR1 SGHTS and CDR2 YDEGEE. Trimming removed 6 bases at V and 6 bases at J, with 18 bases between. This CDR3 has 14 residues.

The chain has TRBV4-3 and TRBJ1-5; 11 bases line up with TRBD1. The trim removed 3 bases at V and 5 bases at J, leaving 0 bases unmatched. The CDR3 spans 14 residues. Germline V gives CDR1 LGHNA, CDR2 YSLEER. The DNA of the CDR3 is TGCGCCAGCAGCCAGGACAGGGGGCATCAGCCCCAGCATTTT. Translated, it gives CASSQDRGHQPQHF.

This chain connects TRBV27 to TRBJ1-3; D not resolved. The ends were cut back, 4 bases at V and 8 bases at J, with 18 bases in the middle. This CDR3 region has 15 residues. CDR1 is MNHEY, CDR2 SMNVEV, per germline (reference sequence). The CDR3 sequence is CASSSHREGGDTIYF. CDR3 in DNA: TGTGCCAGCAGTTCCCATCGGGAGGGTGGTGACACCATATATTTT.

The CDR3 reads CASSLGPGTEAFF. CDR3 nucleotides: TGTGCCAGCAGTTTGGGCCCGGGAACTGAAGCTTTCTTT. V usage is TRBV27 and J usage is TRBJ1-1; no reliable D call. Germline V CDR1 and CDR2: MNHEY, SMNVEV (reference sequence). The CDR3 extends over 13 amino acids. Trimming stripped 3 bases from V and 5 bases from J, with 10 bases between.

CDR3 DNA sequence: TGCGCCAGCAGCCAGGACAGGGTCGGTCAGCCCCAGCATTTT. Translation gives CASSQDRVGQPQHF. The chain couples TRBV4-3 to TRBJ1-5; 8 bases map to TRBD1. The CDR3 contains 14 residues. J was trimmed by 6 bases and V by 3 bases; bases with no gene match: 4. CDR1 is LGHNA and CDR2 is YSLEER in the germline V gene.

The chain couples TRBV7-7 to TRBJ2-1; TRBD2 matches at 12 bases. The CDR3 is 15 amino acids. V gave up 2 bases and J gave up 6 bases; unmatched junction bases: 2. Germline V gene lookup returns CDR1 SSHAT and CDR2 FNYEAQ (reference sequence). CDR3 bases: TGTGCCAGCAGCTTATCACTAGCGGGGGGCAATGAGCAGTTCTTC. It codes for CASSLSLAGGNEQFF. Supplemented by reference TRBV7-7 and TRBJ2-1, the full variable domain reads GAGVSQSPRYKVTKRGQDVTLRCDPISSHATLYWYQQALGQGPEFLTYFNYEAQPDKSGLPSDRFSAERPEGSISTLTIQRTEQRDSAMYRCASSLSLAGGNEQFFGPGTRLTVL.